This T cell receptor (beta chain) was observed in a study of beta chain features in type 1 diabetes. Broader study findings: When Type 1 diabetes patients were examined, their TCRB CDR3s proved moderately but significantly shorter in all four CD4+ subsets.

With 6 bases clipped from V and 7 bases from J, the junction kept 6 bases outside the gene matches. In germline, CDR1 is MNHEY, CDR2 SVGAGI. The CDR3 contains 13 residues. Reverse transcribing all isolated RNA meant expressed TCRB transcripts were sequenced. TCRdb keeps only in-frame clones here, not all; method: immunoSEQ multiplex PCR. The table lists approximately 160,000 clones, roughly 8.1% of them singletons. Worth noting for this clone: Its antigen is unidentified.

The chain employs TRBV6-5 and TRBJ1-1, with 9 bases lining up with TRBD1. The TCR was taken from a man aged 18 to 30 in good health. Sequenced material: central memory CD4+ T cells from blood. As DNA, the CDR3 is TGTGCCAGCAGCCTGGACAGGGGACTTGAAGCTTTCTTT. This codes for CASSLDRGLEAFF.